The sequence of this TCR beta chain was determined in a study of quantifying T cell responses using KT2 cells. For the study at large: Reverse transcription used primers in the TCR alpha and beta constant regions.

A single-stranded UMI oligo with SP2 sequence was ligated to cDNA 3' ends. First-round PCR used around 4 cycles and beta primers RC1.1 and RC1.2 covering TRBC1 and TRBC2. TCRdb re-derived calls from the UMI-ligation and nested PCR reads in MiXCR, one entry per CDR3 protein. Among roughly 38,000 distinct CDR3 sequences listed, 15% to 20% were seen once. There are a few counts of this clonotype. The sequencing sample was made of PBMCs spiked with cells of the T cell clone KT2. The receptor comes from a human donor.

This chain's CDR3 is CASSQGPQSKQYF. The CDR3 nucleotides are TGTGCCAGCAGCCAAGGACCCCAGTCGAAGCAGTACTTC. The chain combines TRBV3-1 with TRBJ2-7, with D unclear. The CDR3 totals 13 residues. Trimming took 1 base from V and 8 from J, leaving 12 bases between them. CDR1 and CDR2 (germline): LGHDT, YNNKEL (reference sequence).